This TCR beta chain is drawn from a study of blood T cells in healthy people across ages. Study at large: Per every two T cells, about one barcoded beta molecule was captured by template switching. Overall study results and limits: Long-lived donors exceeded aged donors in naive CD4+ cells and diversity.

Peripheral blood was drawn, about 10 milliliters per donor. Through a sample-barcoded 5' primer and a J-beta primer mix, a second PCR was run for 7 to 11 cycles. TCRdb re-called the 5' RACE reads through MiXCR, storing one row per CDR3 protein. This table holds about 800,000 distinct CDR3 sequences, roughly 64% found once. As for this clonotype: Its antigen remains unidentified.

CDR1 and CDR2 from the germline V gene are DFQATT and SNEGSKA (reference sequence). This CDR3 spans 15 amino acids. Between the trimmed V and J ends, which lost 1 base and 11 bases, there was a span of 23 bases. V gene TRBV20-1 combines with J gene TRBJ2-5, with D possibly TRBD2 on 6 matching bases. The receptor's source is a man aged 25-40 years in good health. Sequenced sample: blood. CDR3: CSARGRGNSYNEQYF. The CDR3 nucleotides read TGCAGTGCTAGAGGTCGGGGGAACTCCTACAATGAGCAGTACTTC.